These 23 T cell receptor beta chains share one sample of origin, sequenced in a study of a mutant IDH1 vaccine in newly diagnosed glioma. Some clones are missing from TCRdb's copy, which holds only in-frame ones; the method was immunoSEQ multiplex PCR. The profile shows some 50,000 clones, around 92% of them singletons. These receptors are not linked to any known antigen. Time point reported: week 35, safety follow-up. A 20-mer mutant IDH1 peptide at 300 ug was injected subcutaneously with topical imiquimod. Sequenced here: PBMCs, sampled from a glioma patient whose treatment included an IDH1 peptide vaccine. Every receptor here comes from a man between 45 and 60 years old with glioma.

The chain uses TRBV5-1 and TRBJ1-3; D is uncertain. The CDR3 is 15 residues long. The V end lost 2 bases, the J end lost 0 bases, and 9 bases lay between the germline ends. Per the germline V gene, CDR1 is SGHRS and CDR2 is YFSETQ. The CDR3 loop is CASSFELGSGNTIYF. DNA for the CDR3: TGCGCCAGCAGCTTCGAGTTGGGCTCTGGAAACACCATATATTTT.

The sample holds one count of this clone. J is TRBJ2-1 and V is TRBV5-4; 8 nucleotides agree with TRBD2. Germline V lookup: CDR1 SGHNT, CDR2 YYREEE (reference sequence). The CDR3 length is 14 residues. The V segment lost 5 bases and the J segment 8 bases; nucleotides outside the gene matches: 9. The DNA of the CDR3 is TGTGCCAGCAGTTTTTGGACTAGCTCCGATGAGCAGTTCTTC. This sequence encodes CASSFWTSSDEQFF.

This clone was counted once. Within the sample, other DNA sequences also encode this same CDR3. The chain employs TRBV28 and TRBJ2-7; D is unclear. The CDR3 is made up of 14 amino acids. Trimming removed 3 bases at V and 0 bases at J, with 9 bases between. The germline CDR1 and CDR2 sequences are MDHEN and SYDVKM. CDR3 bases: TGTGCCAGCAGTTTGTGGGCCAGCTCCTACGAGCAGTACTTC. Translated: CASSLWASSYEQYF.

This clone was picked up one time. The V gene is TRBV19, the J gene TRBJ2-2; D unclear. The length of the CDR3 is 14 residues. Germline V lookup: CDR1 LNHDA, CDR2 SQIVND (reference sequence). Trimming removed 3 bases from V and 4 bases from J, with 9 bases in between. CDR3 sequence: CASSISPTTGELFF. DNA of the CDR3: TGTGCCAGTAGTATTTCTCCGACCACCGGGGAGCTGTTTTTT.

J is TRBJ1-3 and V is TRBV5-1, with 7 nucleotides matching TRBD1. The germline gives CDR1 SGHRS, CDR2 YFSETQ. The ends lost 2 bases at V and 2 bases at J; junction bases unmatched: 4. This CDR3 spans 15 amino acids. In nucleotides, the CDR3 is TGCGCCAGCAGCTTAGGGGGCAGCGCTGGAAACACCATATATTTT. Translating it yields CASSLGGSAGNTIYF.

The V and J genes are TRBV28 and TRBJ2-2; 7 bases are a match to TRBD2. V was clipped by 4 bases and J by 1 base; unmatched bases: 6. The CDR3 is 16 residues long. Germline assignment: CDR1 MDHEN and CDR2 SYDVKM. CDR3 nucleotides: TGTGCCAGCAGTTCCCCCGGGAGGATGAACACCGGGGAGCTGTTTTTT. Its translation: CASSSPGRMNTGELFF. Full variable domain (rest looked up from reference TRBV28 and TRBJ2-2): DVKVTQSSRYLVKRTGEKVFLECVQDMDHENMFWYRQDPGLGLRLIYFSYDVKMKEKGDIPEGYSVSREKKERFSLILESASTNQTSMYLCASSSPGRMNTGELFFGEGSRLTVL.

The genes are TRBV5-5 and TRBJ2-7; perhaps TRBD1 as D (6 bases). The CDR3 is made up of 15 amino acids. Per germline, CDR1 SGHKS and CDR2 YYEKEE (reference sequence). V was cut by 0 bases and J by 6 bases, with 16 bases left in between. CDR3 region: CASSLAITGRFEQYF. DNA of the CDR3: TGTGCCAGCAGCTTGGCCATTACAGGGAGATTCGAGCAGTACTTC.

This chain's CDR3 is CASSPQTVNTEAFF. Written as DNA, the CDR3 is TGTGCCAGTAGTCCCCAGACAGTGAACACTGAAGCTTTCTTT. This chain connects TRBV19 to TRBJ1-1; tentatively, D is TRBD1 (5 bases). Germline V CDR1 and CDR2: LNHDA, SQIVND (reference sequence). The CDR3 loop spans 14 amino acids. Trimming took off 5 bases at V and 0 bases at J, with 10 bases between the two ends.

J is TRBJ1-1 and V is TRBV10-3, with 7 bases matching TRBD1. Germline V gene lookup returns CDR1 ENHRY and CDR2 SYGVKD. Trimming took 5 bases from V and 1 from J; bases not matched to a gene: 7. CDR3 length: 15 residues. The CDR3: CAISPKTGRNTEAFF. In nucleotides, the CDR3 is TGTGCCATCAGTCCAAAGACAGGGAGGAACACTGAAGCTTTCTTT.

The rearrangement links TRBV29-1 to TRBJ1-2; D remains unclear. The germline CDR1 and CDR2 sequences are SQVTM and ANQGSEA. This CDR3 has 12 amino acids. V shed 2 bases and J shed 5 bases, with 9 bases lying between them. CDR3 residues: CSVENSPYGYTF. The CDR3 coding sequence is TGCAGCGTTGAAAACAGCCCTTATGGCTACACCTTC.

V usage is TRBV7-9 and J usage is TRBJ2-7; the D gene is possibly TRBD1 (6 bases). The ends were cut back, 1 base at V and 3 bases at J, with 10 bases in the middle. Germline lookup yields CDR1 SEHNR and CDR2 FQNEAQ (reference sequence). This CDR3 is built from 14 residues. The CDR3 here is CASSLEGTYYEQYF. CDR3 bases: TGTGCCAGCAGCTTAGAAGGGACATACTACGAGCAGTACTTC.

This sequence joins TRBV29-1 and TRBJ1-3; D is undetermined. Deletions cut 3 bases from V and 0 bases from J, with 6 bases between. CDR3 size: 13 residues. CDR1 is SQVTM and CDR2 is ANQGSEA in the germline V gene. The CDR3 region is CSVEKDSGNTIYF. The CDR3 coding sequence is TGCAGCGTTGAGAAGGACTCTGGAAACACCATATATTTT.

Here the CDR3 reads CASSLYPSGSVYEQYF. The CDR3, as DNA: TGTGCCAGCAGTTTATATCCTAGCGGGAGTGTCTACGAGCAGTACTTC. V and J are TRBV27 and TRBJ2-7; 10 bases line up with TRBD2. Germline assignment: CDR1 MNHEY and CDR2 SMNVEV (reference sequence). The CDR3 contains 16 residues. Trimming took 1 base from V and 3 from J; bases not matched to a gene: 6.

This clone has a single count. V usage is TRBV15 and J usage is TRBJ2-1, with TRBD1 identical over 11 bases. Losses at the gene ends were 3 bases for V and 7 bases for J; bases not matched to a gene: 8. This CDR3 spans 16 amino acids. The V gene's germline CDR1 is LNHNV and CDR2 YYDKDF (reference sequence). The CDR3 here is CATSRAGQGARNEQFF. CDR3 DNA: TGTGCCACCAGCAGGGCAGGACAGGGGGCGAGGAATGAGCAGTTCTTC.

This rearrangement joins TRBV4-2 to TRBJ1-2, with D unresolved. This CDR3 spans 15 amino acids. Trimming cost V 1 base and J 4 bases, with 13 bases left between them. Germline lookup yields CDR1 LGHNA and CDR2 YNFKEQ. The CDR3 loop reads CASSQGRNVLYGYTF. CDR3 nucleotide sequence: TGTGCCAGCAGCCAAGGCCGGAACGTCCTCTATGGCTACACCTTC.

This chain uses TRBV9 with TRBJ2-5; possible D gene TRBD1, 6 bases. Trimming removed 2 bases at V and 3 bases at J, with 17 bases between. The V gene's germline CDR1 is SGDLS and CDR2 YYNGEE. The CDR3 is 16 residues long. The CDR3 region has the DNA TGTGCCAGCAGCGTCCACTTGATAGGGGGTAAAGAGACCCAGTACTTC. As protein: CASSVHLIGGKETQYF.

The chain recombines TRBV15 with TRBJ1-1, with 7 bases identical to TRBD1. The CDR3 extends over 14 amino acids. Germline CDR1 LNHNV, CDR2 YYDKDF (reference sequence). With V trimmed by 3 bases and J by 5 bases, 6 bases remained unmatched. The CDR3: CATSSLQGGTEAFF. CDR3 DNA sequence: TGTGCCACCAGCAGCCTGCAGGGGGGAACTGAAGCTTTCTTT.

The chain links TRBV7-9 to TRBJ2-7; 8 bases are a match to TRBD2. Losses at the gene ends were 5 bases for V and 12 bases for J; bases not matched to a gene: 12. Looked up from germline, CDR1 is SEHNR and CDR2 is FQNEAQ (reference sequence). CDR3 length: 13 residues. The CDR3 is CASSAGRDGGPYF. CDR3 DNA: TGTGCCAGCAGCGCCGGGAGGGACGGAGGACCGTACTTC.

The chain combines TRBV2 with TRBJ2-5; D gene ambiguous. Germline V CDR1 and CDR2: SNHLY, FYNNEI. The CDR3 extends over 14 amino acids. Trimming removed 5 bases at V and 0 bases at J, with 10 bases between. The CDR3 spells CASSPGQYQETQYF. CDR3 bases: TGTGCCAGCAGTCCGGGCCAATACCAAGAGACCCAGTACTTC. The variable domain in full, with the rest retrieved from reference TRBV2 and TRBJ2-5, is EPEVTQTPSHQVTQMGQEVILRCVPISNHLYFYWYRQILGQKVEFLVSFYNNEISEKSEIFDDQFSVERPDGSNFTLKIRSTKLEDSAMYFCASSPGQYQETQYFGPGTRLLVL.

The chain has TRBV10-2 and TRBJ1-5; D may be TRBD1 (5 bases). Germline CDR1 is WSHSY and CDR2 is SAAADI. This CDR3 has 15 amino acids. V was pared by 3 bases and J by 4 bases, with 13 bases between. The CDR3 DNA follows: TGCGCCAGCAGTGACCTGGGGGACCCTAATCAGCCCCAGCATTTT. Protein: CASSDLGDPNQPQHF.

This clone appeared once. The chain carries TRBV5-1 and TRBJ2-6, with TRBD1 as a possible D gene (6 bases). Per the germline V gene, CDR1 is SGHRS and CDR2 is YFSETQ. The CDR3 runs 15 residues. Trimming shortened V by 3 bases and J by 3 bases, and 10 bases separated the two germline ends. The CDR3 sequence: CASSSQGSGANVLTF. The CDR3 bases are TGCGCCAGCAGCTCACAGGGAAGTGGGGCCAACGTCCTGACTTTC.

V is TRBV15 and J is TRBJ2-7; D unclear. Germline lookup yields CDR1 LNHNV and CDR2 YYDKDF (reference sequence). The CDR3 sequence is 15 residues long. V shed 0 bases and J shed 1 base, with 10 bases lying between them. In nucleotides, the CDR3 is TGTGCCACCAGCAGAGATAAACAGAGATCCTACGAGCAGTACTTC. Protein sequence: CATSRDKQRSYEQYF.

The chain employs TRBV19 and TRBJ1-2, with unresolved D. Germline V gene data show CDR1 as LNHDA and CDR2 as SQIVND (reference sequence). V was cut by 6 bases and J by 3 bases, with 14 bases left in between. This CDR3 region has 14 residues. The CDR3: CASREDTAHYGYTF. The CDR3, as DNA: TGTGCCAGTAGAGAAGACACCGCACACTATGGCTACACCTTC.